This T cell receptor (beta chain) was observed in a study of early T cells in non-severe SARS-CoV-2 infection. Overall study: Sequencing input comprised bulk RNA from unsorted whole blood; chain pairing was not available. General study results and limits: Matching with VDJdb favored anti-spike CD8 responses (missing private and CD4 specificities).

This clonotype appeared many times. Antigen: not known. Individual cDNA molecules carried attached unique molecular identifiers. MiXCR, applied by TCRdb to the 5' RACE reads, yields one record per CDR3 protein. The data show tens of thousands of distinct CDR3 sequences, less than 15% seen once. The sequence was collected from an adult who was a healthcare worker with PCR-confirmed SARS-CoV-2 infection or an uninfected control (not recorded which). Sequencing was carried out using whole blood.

The CDR3 sequence: CSATLTEAFF. The CDR3, as DNA: TGCAGTGCCACCCTTACTGAAGCTTTCTTT. The rearrangement uses TRBV20-1 and TRBJ1-1, with D uncertain. V was trimmed by 6 bases and J by 5 bases, leaving 7 bases between them. Germline V gene sequence: CDR1 DFQATT, CDR2 SNEGSKA (reference sequence). This CDR3 region has 10 residues.